The present T cell receptor (beta chain) was sequenced within a study of T cell changes during pregnancy in multiple sclerosis. TCRdb's table, derived via immunoSEQ multiplex PCR, lists solely in-frame clones and lacks some. The top ten hold roughly 0.78% of the sample, which has 100,000 to 140,000 clones, around 93% seen once. The TCR was taken from a female donor in good health, enrolled as a control in a pregnancy study. The source was peripheral blood, collected in the third trimester of pregnancy.

Written as DNA, the CDR3 is TGTGCCAGCAGTGAAGCCCTACAGGGAACCTACGAGCAGTACTTC. This encodes CASSEALQGTYEQYF. This sequence joins TRBV6-1 and TRBJ2-7, with D possibly being TRBD1 (6 bases). The CDR3 loop spans 15 amino acids. Germline V gene lookup returns CDR1 MNHNS and CDR2 SASEGT. V lost 0 bases and J lost 2, with 11 bases in between.